The present entry profiles one TCR beta chain with its context. The data stem from a study of cytotoxic CD8 clonotypes in ibrutinib-treated CLL. Produced via immunoSEQ multiplex PCR; TCRdb's table is partial and in-frame only. The profile covers roughly 250,000 clones, with 70% appearing a single time and approximately 15% taken by the ten largest. This CDR3 region has 17 residues. Germline lookup yields CDR1 MNHEY and CDR2 SMNVEV (reference sequence). The ends lost 5 bases at V and 3 bases at J; junction bases unmatched: 10. The material sequenced was PBMCs, taken after 24 months of ibrutinib treatment. This clonotype originated in a human donor with chronic lymphocytic leukemia. The chain recombines TRBV27 with TRBJ2-5, with 12 bases fitting TRBD2. The CDR3 region has the DNA TGTGCCAGCAGTAGGGGGCCGGCTAGCGGGAGGGAAGAGACCCAGTACTTC. Its protein is CASSRGPASGREETQYF.